The 9 T cell receptor beta chains listed next were all sequenced from one sample in a study of cytomegalovirus exposure and HLA in healthy donors (dated by TCRdb to the late 2010s). To prepare the library, the immunoSEQ multiplex PCR assay was applied. A mixture of 60 forward primers for TCR Vbeta segments and 13 reverse primers for TCR Jbeta segments was used in the multiplex PCR. What TCRdb holds here is the immuneACCESS table cut down to in-frame rearrangements. Part of the clones is not present; checked against another copy, under half of the missing clones reflect an unresolved V gene, and the others are unexplained. The sample table shows around 190,000 clones, and around four fifths are seen once. Around 1.6% of the sample comes from the top ten. The specimen was PBMCs. These TCRs come from a man in his forties in good health and CMV-seropositive.

The chain has TRBV6-4 and TRBJ2-1; 11 bases line up with TRBD2. The V gene's germline CDR1 is MRHNA and CDR2 SNTAGT. The CDR3 runs to 20 residues. V gave up 5 bases and J gave up 1 base; unmatched junction bases: 16. The CDR3: CASSRSPWTSGPLSYNEQFF. The CDR3 DNA follows: TGTGCCAGCAGTAGAAGCCCCTGGACTAGCGGGCCCCTGTCCTACAATGAGCAGTTCTTC.

This clone appeared once. The chain recombines TRBV6-1 with TRBJ1-2; D possibly corresponds to TRBD1 (6 bases). This CDR3 is built from 15 residues. Per the germline V gene, CDR1 is MNHNS and CDR2 is SASEGT. V dropped 6 bases and J dropped 6 bases, with 20 bases sitting between them. The CDR3, as DNA: TGTGCCAGCAGCCGAACAGGGAAGGCTCAGAATGGCTACACCTTC. Translated: CASSRTGKAQNGYTF.

The J gene is TRBJ1-5, the V gene TRBV7-9; D gene ambiguous. The CDR3 covers 16 residues. Germline V lookup: CDR1 SEHNR, CDR2 FQNEAQ (reference sequence). V lost 1 base to trimming and J lost 4 bases, with 14 bases between them. CDR3 in amino acids: CASSLVGPRENQPQHF. DNA for the CDR3: TGTGCCAGCAGCTTAGTAGGCCCCCGGGAAAATCAGCCCCAGCATTTT.

The chain employs TRBV14 and TRBJ2-7, with 8 positions matching TRBD1. Looked up from germline, CDR1 is SGHDN and CDR2 is FVKESK. Trimming cost V 1 base and J 4 bases; bases outside gene matches: 6. CDR3 length: 15 residues. DNA of the CDR3: TGTGCCAGCAGCCAAGGACAGGGGATGTCGTACGAGCAGTACTTC. It encodes CASSQGQGMSYEQYF.

This clone was seen a single time. The chain recombines TRBV13 with TRBJ1-1, with 8 bases that match TRBD1. This CDR3 comprises 15 residues. CDR1 and CDR2 (germline): PRHDT, FYEKMQ (reference sequence). V dropped 4 bases and J dropped 2; count of bases not matched to a gene: 6. The chain's CDR3 is CASSSQGDRNTEAFF. For the CDR3, the DNA is TGTGCCAGCAGCTCACAGGGGGACCGCAACACTGAAGCTTTCTTT.

The chain carries TRBV5-6 and TRBJ2-1; 14 positions match TRBD2. CDR1 SGHDT and CDR2 YYEEEE come from the germline V gene. The length of the CDR3 is 15 residues. Losses at the gene ends were 4 bases for V and 10 bases for J; bases not matched to a gene: 7. The CDR3 DNA is TGTGCCAGCAGCGCGGGACTAGCGGGAGCCCTGGAGCAGTTCTTC. Its translation is CASSAGLAGALEQFF.

This clone was observed a single time. The chain links TRBV27 to TRBJ2-5, with D maybe TRBD2 (5 bases). The CDR3 consists of 14 residues. Germline V lookup: CDR1 MNHEY, CDR2 SMNVEV (reference sequence). Trimming left V 4 bases short and J 7 bases short, with 16 bases between. The CDR3 sequence: CASSSRTGLGTQYF. Here the CDR3 DNA reads TGTGCCAGCAGTTCCCGGACGGGATTGGGGACCCAGTACTTC.

Turning to this clone: The identical CDR3 is also encoded by other nucleotide sequences in the sample. The genes are TRBV19 and TRBJ1-4, with D maybe TRBD1 (6 bases). From germline, CDR1 is LNHDA and CDR2 SQIVND (reference sequence). The CDR3 loop spans 13 amino acids. V shed 0 bases and J shed 7 bases, with 6 bases lying between them. The CDR3 here is CASSIDRGEKLFF. The DNA for the CDR3 is TGTGCCAGTAGTATAGACAGGGGTGAAAAACTGTTTTTT.

The chain links TRBV25-1 to TRBJ2-1; D is perhaps TRBD2 (6 bases). CDR3 length equals 14 residues. CDR1 is MGHDK and CDR2 is SYGVNS in the germline V gene. V dropped 7 bases and J dropped 6 bases, with 16 bases sitting between them. The CDR3 bases are TGTGCCAGCATGACTAGTGGGGTACTCAATGAGCAGTTCTTC. Translation: CASMTSGVLNEQFF.